The 21 T cell receptor beta chains listed next were all sequenced from one sample in a study of blood T cell repertoires in COVID-19. Sequencing used immunoSEQ multiplex PCR; TCRdb keeps in-frame clones, though not all of them. The sample includes 150,000 to 200,000 clones, approximately 90% of them seen just once. The source material was peripheral blood. These receptors came from a man aged 35-49 years with active or convalescent COVID-19.

This chain links TRBV6-5 with TRBJ1-1; the D gene is possibly TRBD1 (5 bases). This CDR3 contains 15 residues. The V gene lost 5 bases and the J gene lost 4 bases, with 17 bases spanning the gap. Germline loops: CDR1 MNHEY, CDR2 SVGAGI. CDR3 protein: CASSRQGGRATEAFF. The CDR3, as DNA: TGTGCCAGCAGTCGGCAGGGTGGCAGGGCCACTGAAGCTTTCTTT.

The V call is TRBV5-1, the J call TRBJ2-7, with 12 bases aligning to TRBD2. The CDR3 totals 15 residues. CDR1 and CDR2 (germline): SGHRS, YFSETQ. V dropped 3 bases and J dropped 4; count of bases not matched to a gene: 5. The CDR3 loop is CASSSTSGGSYEQYF. For the CDR3, the DNA is TGCGCCAGCAGCTCGACTAGCGGGGGATCGTACGAGCAGTACTTC. Complete variable domain (other parts from reference TRBV5-1 and TRBJ2-7): KAGVTQTPRYLIKTRGQQVTLSCSPISGHRSVSWYQQTPGQGLQFLFEYFSETQRNKGNFPGRFSGRQFSNSRSEMNVSTLELGDSALYLCASSSTSGGSYEQYFGPGTRLTVT.

The CDR3 DNA reads as TGTGCCAGTAGTACAAGGAGCGGGGGAGAGACCCAGTACTTC. As protein: CASSTRSGGETQYF. V gene TRBV19 combines with J gene TRBJ2-5; 8 bases match TRBD2. This CDR3 has 14 residues. CDR1 is LNHDA, CDR2 SQIVND, per germline (reference sequence). V dropped 4 bases and J dropped 4; count of bases not matched to a gene: 5.

The V call is TRBV27, the J call TRBJ2-2; 9 bases line up with TRBD1. CDR1 and CDR2 from the germline V gene are MNHEY and SMNVEV (reference sequence). J gave up 4 bases and V 4 bases, and 4 bases lay outside the gene matches. CDR3 length: 15 amino acids. CDR3 coding DNA: TGTGCCAGCAGTTCGATGGGACAGGGCACCGGGGAGCTGTTTTTT. It encodes CASSSMGQGTGELFF.

This chain connects TRBV28 to TRBJ1-6, with no clear D. The CDR3 is made up of 14 amino acids. Between the trimmed V and J ends, which lost 6 bases and 6 bases, there was a span of 12 bases. Germline V lookup: CDR1 MDHEN, CDR2 SYDVKM. DNA of the CDR3: TGTGCCAGCAGCCCGGGATTTGGTAATTCACCCCTCCACTTT. Amino acids: CASSPGFGNSPLHF.

V is TRBV19 and J is TRBJ1-4, with a possible D match to TRBD1 (5 bases). The ends were cut back, 10 bases at V and 8 bases at J, with 17 bases in the middle. CDR1 is LNHDA, CDR2 SQIVND, per germline (reference sequence). The CDR3 sequence is 13 residues long. This chain's CDR3 is CATLSGRYEKLFF. The CDR3 nucleotides read TGTGCCACCCTCTCAGGGAGGTACGAAAAACTGTTTTTT.

The chain links TRBV7-9 to TRBJ2-6; D unclear. Per the germline V gene, CDR1 is SEHNR and CDR2 is FQNEAQ (reference sequence). The CDR3 covers 16 residues. Trimming removed 0 bases at V and 0 bases at J, with 6 bases between. The CDR3 DNA sequence: TGTGCCAGCAGCTTAGCATGGAGCTCTGGGGCCAACGTCCTGACTTTC. This gives the protein CASSLAWSSGANVLTF.

In nucleotides, the CDR3 is TGTGCCAGCTCCCCTGGGCAGGCGAACACTGAAGCTTTCTTT. It encodes CASSPGQANTEAFF. The V gene is TRBV4-2, the J gene TRBJ1-1; D unclear. Trimming cost V 8 bases and J 1 base, with 14 bases left between them. Germline V gene sequence: CDR1 LGHNA, CDR2 YNFKEQ. CDR3 size: 14 residues.

The rearrangement uses TRBV28 and TRBJ1-5, with a tentative D call TRBD1 (5 bases). Between the trimmed V and J ends, which lost 0 bases and 6 bases, there was a span of 12 bases. CDR1 is MDHEN, CDR2 SYDVKM, per germline. The CDR3 is 15 amino acids. The CDR3 is CASSLWGPVGQPQHF. The CDR3 DNA reads TGTGCCAGCAGTTTATGGGGGCCGGTCGGTCAGCCCCAGCATTTT. Supplemented by reference TRBV28 and TRBJ1-5, the full variable domain reads DVKVTQSSRYLVKRTGEKVFLECVQDMDHENMFWYRQDPGLGLRLIYFSYDVKMKEKGDIPEGYSVSREKKERFSLILESASTNQTSMYLCASSLWGPVGQPQHFGDGTRLSIL.

This clone was counted between two and nine times. The chain carries TRBV27 and TRBJ2-1; 14 bases are shared with TRBD2. V shed 5 bases and J 7 bases; nucleotides not matched to a gene: 4. CDR3 length equals 15 residues. Germline lookup yields CDR1 MNHEY and CDR2 SMNVEV (reference sequence). The CDR3 DNA reads TGTGCCAGCAGTCTGACTAGCGGGAGGGCTAATGAGCAGTTCTTC. Protein product: CASSLTSGRANEQFF.

This clone was observed a few times. The chain recombines TRBV7-3 with TRBJ1-6; TRBD1 might be the D (6 bases). The CDR3 has 16 residues. V dropped 0 bases and J dropped 6 bases, with 12 bases sitting between them. The germline gives CDR1 SGHTA, CDR2 FQGTGA. The CDR3 nucleotides read TGTGCCAGCAGCTTAACCGGTGGCAGGGGTAATTCACCCCTCCACTTT. It encodes CASSLTGGRGNSPLHF. The whole variable domain, remainder taken from reference TRBV7-3 and TRBJ1-6, is GAGVSQTPSNKVTEKGKYVELRCDPISGHTALYWYRQSLGQGPEFLIYFQGTGAADDSGLPNDRFFAVRPEGSVSTLKIQRTERGDSAVYLCASSLTGGRGNSPLHFGNGTRLTVT.

CDR3 region: CASSPGREQYF. DNA of the CDR3: TGTGCCAGCTCACCGGGGCGGGAGCAGTACTTC. This chain joins TRBV18 and TRBJ2-7, with D tentatively TRBD1 (5 bases). CDR3 length: 11 amino acids. Germline assignment: CDR1 KGHSH and CDR2 LQKENI. V dropped 3 bases and J dropped 7 bases, with 7 bases sitting between them.

The gene calls are TRBV19 and TRBJ2-2; 7 nucleotides agree with TRBD1. The junction had 1 base not matched to a gene; V was cut back by 3 bases and J by 0 bases. The germline CDR1 and CDR2 sequences are LNHDA and SQIVND (reference sequence). The CDR3 totals 15 residues. CDR3 amino acids: CASSIGTANTGELFF. As DNA, the CDR3 is TGTGCCAGTAGTATTGGGACAGCGAACACCGGGGAGCTGTTTTTT.

This rearrangement joins TRBV5-4 to TRBJ2-1; D might be TRBD1 (5 bases). The CDR3 extends over 14 amino acids. The V end was cut by 2 bases, the J end by 6 bases, with 12 bases between. Germline CDR1 is SGHNT and CDR2 is YYREEE (reference sequence). The chain's CDR3 is CASSFQGPLNEQFF. The DNA of the CDR3 is TGTGCCAGCAGCTTCCAGGGCCCTCTCAATGAGCAGTTCTTC.

The J gene is TRBJ2-3, the V gene TRBV24-1, with a possible D match to TRBD1 (6 bases). Germline CDR1 and CDR2: KGHDR and SFDVKD. CDR3 size: 15 residues. V shed 6 bases and J shed 0 bases, with 12 bases lying between them. CDR3 loop: CATSIPGQSTDTQYF. The CDR3 DNA reads TGTGCCACCAGTATTCCGGGACAAAGCACAGATACGCAGTATTTT.

The chain links TRBV2 to TRBJ1-1; maybe TRBD1 (6 bases). Germline loops: CDR1 SNHLY, CDR2 FYNNEI. V lost 7 bases, J lost 7 bases, and 19 bases lay in between. This CDR3 region has 14 residues. As DNA, the CDR3 is TGTGCCAGCACCGGGGGGGCGAGGAGGAGTGAAGCTTTCTTT. Its translation: CASTGGARRSEAFF.

This chain joins TRBV30 and TRBJ2-5; 8 positions agree with TRBD1. From germline, CDR1 is GTSNPN and CDR2 SVGIG (reference sequence). The CDR3 is 16 residues long. Trimming cost V 1 base and J 7 bases; bases outside gene matches: 14. In DNA, the CDR3 is TGTGCCTGGAGTGGAGGACAGGGCCCACGCGAGGGGACCCAGTACTTC. This codes for CAWSGGQGPREGTQYF.

The chain has TRBV5-1 and TRBJ1-3; no clear D. The V end was cut by 6 bases, the J end by 0 bases, with 7 bases between. CDR1 and CDR2 from the germline V gene are SGHRS and YFSETQ. This CDR3 spans 13 amino acids. In nucleotides, the CDR3 is TGCGCCAGCACTCCGGGCTCTGGAAACACCATATATTTT. As protein: CASTPGSGNTIYF.

The rearrangement joins TRBV21-1 to TRBJ1-2; TRBD1, the D gene given by the table, was not confirmed from the DNA. TRBV21-1 is a pseudogene segment. The CDR3 length is 17 residues. CDR3 protein: CASSTLRRAGGSYGYTF. CDR3 in DNA: TGTGCCAGCAGCACCCTCCGCCGGGCAGGGGGCTCCTATGGCTACACCTTC.

V and J are TRBV30 and TRBJ2-7, with D perhaps matching TRBD2 (5 bases). CDR3 length equals 13 residues. Per the germline V gene, CDR1 is GTSNPN and CDR2 is SVGIG (reference sequence). Trimming cost V 2 bases and J 2 bases, with 10 bases left between them. CDR3 in DNA: TGTGCCTGGAGTCCAACTAGGGCCTACGAGCAGTACTTC. Translated, it gives CAWSPTRAYEQYF.

The CDR3 DNA reads as TGTGCCACCAGCGGACTCTTAGGGGGACACGAGCAGTACTTC. Its translation is CATSGLLGGHEQYF. The rearrangement uses TRBV15 and TRBJ2-7; possibly TRBD1 for D (6 bases). Deletions cut 5 bases from V and 5 bases from J, with 16 bases between. The CDR3 has 14 amino acids. CDR1 is LNHNV, CDR2 YYDKDF, per germline (reference sequence).